This TCR beta chain originates from a study of technical replicates of blood from several donors. This CDR3 is built from 13 residues. Per germline, CDR1 SGHTA and CDR2 FQGNSA. V lost 3 bases and J lost 10; bases outside the gene matches: 6. Profiled with immunoSEQ multiplex PCR; TCRdb holds only in-frame clones, not every one. The sample has over 75,000 clones, approximately 96% seen once. The V gene is TRBV7-2, the J gene TRBJ2-1, with 7 bases identical to TRBD2. The TCR sequence derives from a human donor in good health. Sequencing was performed on T cells isolated from PBMCs. This CDR3 is CASSLGGGWEQFF. CDR3 DNA: TGTGCCAGCAGCTTGGGCGGGGGTTGGGAGCAGTTCTTC.